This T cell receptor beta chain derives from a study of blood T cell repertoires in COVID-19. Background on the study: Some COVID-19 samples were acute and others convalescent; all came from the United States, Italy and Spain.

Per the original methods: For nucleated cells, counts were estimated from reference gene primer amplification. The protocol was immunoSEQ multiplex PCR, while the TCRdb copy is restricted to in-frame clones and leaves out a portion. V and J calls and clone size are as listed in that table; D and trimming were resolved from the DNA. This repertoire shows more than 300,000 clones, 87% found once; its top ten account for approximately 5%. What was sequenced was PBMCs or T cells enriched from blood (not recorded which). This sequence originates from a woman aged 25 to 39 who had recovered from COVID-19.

The CDR3 DNA follows: TGTGCCAGCAGGGTACAGGGGACCCCTAATGAAAAACTGTTTTTT. This translates into CASRVQGTPNEKLFF. This chain uses TRBV6-5 with TRBJ1-4; 7 bases line up with TRBD1. The germline gives CDR1 MNHEY, CDR2 SVGAGI. Losses at the gene ends were 6 bases for V and 3 bases for J; bases not matched to a gene: 7. This CDR3 is 15 amino acids long.